The rows below give T cell receptor beta chains drawn from one sample of a study of CD8 T cells in Susac syndrome. TCRdb analysed the immunoSEQ multiplex PCR reads with MiXCR anew, one entry per CDR3 protein. The sample lists 200,000 or so distinct CDR3 sequences, 90% to 95% occurring once. The sequencing input was CD4+ T cells from PBMCs. The origin of the receptors is a human donor with multiple sclerosis. CDR3s include the opening cysteine and the closing phenylalanine or tryptophan. The D gene is left open where the match is weak. The size field is filled for only some rows; it gives once, few, many or a size class.

v_call	j_call	d_call	clone_size	cdr3_aa	cdr3_nt
TRBV27	TRBJ2-2	NA	NA	CASSWNGELFF	TGTGCCAGCAGTTGGAACGGGGAGCTGTTTTTT
TRBV5-1	TRBJ2-3	NA	NA	CASRGNPTDTQYF	TGCGCCAGCAGGGGTAACCCCACAGATACGCAGTATTTT
TRBV27	TRBJ2-7	TRBD1	once	CASSPMGQGRQQYF	TGTGCCAGCAGCCCAATGGGACAGGGAAGACAGCAGTACTTC
TRBV24-1	TRBJ2-2	NA	NA	CATKANTGELFF	TGTGCCACCAAAGCGAACACCGGGGAGCTGTTTTTT
TRBV5-1	TRBJ1-2	NA	NA	CASSLDSSIYGYTF	TGCGCCAGCAGCTTGGACAGTTCAATCTATGGCTACACCTTC
TRBV20-1	TRBJ2-7	NA	NA	CSARGSGGSSYEQYF	TGCAGTGCTAGAGGTAGTGGGGGGAGCTCCTACGAGCAGTACTTC
TRBV20-1	TRBJ1-4	NA	NA	CSASWDGSEKLFF	TGCAGTGCTAGCTGGGACGGATCTGAAAAACTGTTTTTT
TRBV29-1	TRBJ2-1	NA	NA	CSVPSTYYNEQFF	TGCAGCGTCCCCTCGACCTACTACAATGAGCAGTTCTTC
TRBV11-3	TRBJ2-7	NA	NA	CASSFYREAEQYF	TGTGCCAGCAGCTTCTACAGGGAGGCCGAGCAGTACTTC
TRBV9	TRBJ2-5	NA	NA	CASSVGLAGPETQYF	TGTGCCAGCAGCGTAGGGCTAGCCGGTCCGGAGACCCAGTACTTC
TRBV12-3/TRBV12-4	TRBJ1-1	NA	once	CASSTGAEAFF	TGTGCCAGCAGTACTGGGGCTGAAGCTTTCTTT
TRBV6-2/TRBV6-3	TRBJ2-7	NA	NA	CASSFYGGPYEQYF	TGTGCCAGCAGTTTTTACGGCGGACCTTACGAGCAGTACTTC
TRBV25-1	TRBJ1-6	TRBD1	NA	CASTGQGYSPLHF	TGTGCCAGCACCGGACAGGGGTATTCACCCCTCCACTTT
TRBV30	TRBJ2-3	NA	NA	CAWSTPRGQYF	TGTGCCTGGAGTACCCCAAGGGGGCAGTATTTT
TRBV3-1	TRBJ1-5	NA	NA	CASSQDLQPQHF	TGTGCCAGCAGCCAAGATCTTCAGCCCCAGCATTTT
TRBV27	TRBJ1-1	NA	NA	CASSLSRNMNTEAFF	TGTGCCAGCAGTTTATCGCGGAACATGAACACTGAAGCTTTCTTT
TRBV9	TRBJ2-7	NA	NA	CASSVGPSSYEQYF	TGTGCCAGCAGCGTAGGTCCGAGCTCCTACGAGCAGTACTTC
TRBV2	TRBJ2-7	NA	NA	CASRSSGHSYEQYF	TGTGCCAGCAGGAGTTCGGGACATTCCTACGAGCAGTACTTC
TRBV9	TRBJ2-1	TRBD1	NA	CASSDRTGGPHNEQFF	TGTGCCAGCAGCGACAGGACAGGTGGGCCCCACAATGAGCAGTTCTTC
TRBV30	TRBJ1-1	NA	NA	CAWRLGRAEAFF	TGTGCCTGGAGACTGGGGAGGGCTGAAGCTTTCTTT